This passage covers 6 T cell receptor beta chains from one sample sequenced in a study of shared clonotypes between healthy human individuals (dated by TCRdb to 2020 to 2021). Library method: the immunoSEQ multiplex PCR assay. Entries here come from immuneACCESS through TCRdb and include only in-frame sequences with V and J called. Some clones fail to appear in such tables; in the studies checked, an unresolved V gene covers under half of the shortfall, and the cause of the remainder is unknown. The table for this sample lists about 2 million clones; 90% to 95% of them were counted only once. The ten largest make up around 0.13% of the sample. The specimen sequenced was naive CD4+ T cells sorted from blood. The sample's cell subset or site label, decoded: CD45RA+ positively selected. All receptors come from a man between 18 and 35 years old in good health.

The chain has TRBV7-8 and TRBJ1-6, with TRBD1 matching 11 bases. This CDR3 is built from 17 residues. Germline-derived CDR1 and CDR2 are SGHVS and FQNEAQ. With 5 bases clipped from V and 8 bases from J, the junction kept 11 bases outside the gene matches. The CDR3 nucleotides read TGTGCCAGCAGCCGGACAGGGGGCGCGATGGCTTATTCACCCCTCCACTTT. It yields the protein CASSRTGGAMAYSPLHF.

A single count supports this clone. V usage is TRBV9 and J usage is TRBJ2-2, with TRBD1 matching over 8 bases. Germline CDR1 is SGDLS and CDR2 is YYNGEE. This CDR3 contains 15 residues. The V segment lost 3 bases and the J segment 1 base; nucleotides outside the gene matches: 2. This chain's CDR3 is CASSAGQVNTGELFF. In nucleotides, the CDR3 is TGTGCCAGCAGCGCGGGACAGGTGAACACCGGGGAGCTGTTTTTT.

The V gene is TRBV4-3, the J gene TRBJ2-5; tentatively, D is TRBD2 (6 bases). The CDR3 is made up of 15 amino acids. V was pared by 4 bases and J by 2 bases, with 14 bases between. Germline loops: CDR1 LGHNA, CDR2 YSLEER. The CDR3 DNA is TGCGCCAGCAGCCTCCGGATAGCGGTGCAAGAGACCCAGTACTTC. Translated: CASSLRIAVQETQYF.

The chain uses TRBV7-9 and TRBJ1-1; TRBD1 aligns across 7 bases. CDR1 is SEHNR and CDR2 is FQNEAQ in the germline V gene (reference sequence). Germline trimming cut 4 bases from V and 0 bases from J; bases unmatched to any gene: 8. This CDR3 has 16 residues. The CDR3 sequence: CASSSGQAGVNTEAFF. The CDR3 DNA sequence: TGTGCCAGCAGCTCAGGACAGGCAGGGGTGAACACTGAAGCTTTCTTT.

The rearrangement uses TRBV30 and TRBJ1-2, with D uncertain. Germline lookup yields CDR1 GTSNPN and CDR2 SVGIG (reference sequence). The V end lost 3 bases, the J end lost 4 bases, and 12 bases lay between the germline ends. The CDR3 contains 13 residues. This CDR3 reads CAWSSSSPYGYTF. The CDR3 DNA reads TGTGCCTGGAGCTCGAGTAGCCCCTATGGCTACACCTTC. Based on the CDR3 plus reference TRBV30 and TRBJ1-2, the full variable domain is SQTIHQWPATLVQPVGSPLSLECTVEGTSNPNLYWYRQAAGRGLQLLFYSVGIGQISSEVPQNLSASRPQDRQFILSSKKLLLSDSGFYLCAWSSSSPYGYTFGSGTRLTVV.

Concerning this clone: Other DNA sequences in the sample encode the same CDR3. The rearrangement links TRBV5-4 to TRBJ1-1; no clear D gene. The CDR3 covers 14 residues. CDR1 and CDR2 (germline): SGHNT, YYREEE (reference sequence). V lost 0 bases, J lost 1 base, and 7 bases lay in between. The CDR3 DNA sequence: TGTGCCAGCAGCTTGGAACCAGGGAACACTGAAGCTTTCTTT. Translation gives CASSLEPGNTEAFF.